This T cell receptor beta chain was recovered during a study of PD-1 blockade in classical Hodgkin lymphoma (dated by TCRdb to about 2020). For the study in its entirety: Nivolumab dosing was 3 mg/kg intravenously every 2 weeks, continuing until either disease progression or unacceptable toxicity. To define a peripheral blood immune signature of response to PD-1 blockade in classical Hodgkin lymphoma, the study combined TCR beta sequencing with CyTOF. General study outcomes and caveats: By C4D1, a significant rise was seen in CD4+ TCR diversity but not in CD8+ TCR diversity (p=0.0027 vs p=0.16), and the rise was most apparent among complete responders (p=0.02). Patients starting nivolumab less than 1 year after ASCT had lower diversity and were excluded from later analyses to avoid confounding by immune reconstitution. The study was restricted to a single clinical trial cohort, and the causes of repertoire differences, possibly disease activity or prior therapy, were left undefined. Among trial patients, those achieving complete response had baseline diversity similar to that of newly diagnosed patients, while diversity was significantly lower in partial responders and progressors. Baseline TCR diversity was reported to be lower in newly diagnosed patients than in healthy donors, and even lower in relapsed/refractory patients.

In the paper's terms, the time point label means: cycle 4 day 1 (C4D1), after five to seven weeks of nivolumab. Every trial patient had relapsed following autologous stem cell transplantation, and prior brentuximab vedotin exposure was what differed among cohorts A, B and C. The trial cohort included roughly 60 patients with relapsed/refractory classical Hodgkin lymphoma, and each patient had a best overall response of complete response, partial response or progressive disease. Single-agent nivolumab was administered to trial patients in the multi-cohort phase II CheckMate 205 trial. Best overall response was determined by an independent review committee according to the 2007 International Working Group response criteria. Trial PBMCs were collected immediately before nivolumab initiation (C1D1) and during therapy at cycle 2 day 1 and cycle 4 day 1. Peripheral blood was collected in 8 mL Vacutainer Cell Preparation Tubes, from which PBMCs were isolated by centrifugation and then cryopreserved.

Genomic DNA was extracted with the Qiagen DNeasy kit from unsorted PBMCs and from negatively selected CD4+ and CD8+ fractions. Using primers that anneal to V and J segments, immunoSEQ multiplex PCR amplified the TCR beta CDR3 regions. A synthetic immune receptor repertoire was used to minimize amplification bias, and any remaining bias was removed computationally after sequencing. In the source study's methods: Custom Python scripts were used to quantify repertoire diversity as the Shannon entropy index. Unsorted, CD4+ and CD8+ repertoires were analyzed separately, except for combined analyses in which CD4+ and CD8+ sequences were merged in silico. Clonal expansion was defined as a frequency increase of at least 2-fold after treatment compared with C1D1, and clones undetected at baseline were assigned a pseudocount of 0.5. Singleton clones were defined as clones with 0 or 1 copy at C1D1, and non-singleton clones were defined as clones with 2 or more copies. Clones expanded in unsorted samples were labelled as CD4+, CD8+ or unknown by matching protein sequences in sorted samples from the same patient. Wilcoxon tests on paired samples were used to test diversity changes from C1D1 to C4D1. In TCRdb, the immuneACCESS table is reduced to in-frame sequences with V and J assigned. These tables do not hold every clone; where another copy was compared, an unresolved V gene accounts for under half, and the others remain unexplained. V, J and clone size are those of that table, while D and trimming were read from the DNA. The sample contains about 41,000 clones, around 69% of them found a single time. Around 2.4% of the sample belongs to the ten largest clones.

Note on this clone: It lacks a known antigen. Nothing much larger sits one base from this clone, and base qualities are not available.

CDR3 length: 18 amino acids, cysteine to phenylalanine. The only DNA kept is the CDR3, 54 bases in frame from the first base. V loses 5 bases of germline sequence and J loses 3 bases, and the interval between the two ends is 24 bases. From a lookup of the germline V gene, CDR1 and CDR2 are SGHRS and YFSETQ. This clonotype was obtained from a human donor with classical Hodgkin lymphoma. This chain is built from TRBV5-1 and TRBJ2-1; the D assignment is uncertain and may be TRBD1 or TRBD2, with 6 bases supporting each. This sample comprised peripheral blood mononuclear cells (PBMCs), obtained before the fourth cycle of nivolumab. In nucleotide form, the sequence is TGCGCCAGCAGTCTGGAAGGGGGGTTAGCAGTAAACTACAATGAGCAGTTCTTC. Its amino acids are CASSLEGGLAVNYNEQFF.